The 5 T cell receptor beta chains reported below all come from one sample, sequenced in a study of early T cells in non-severe SARS-CoV-2 infection. TCRdb processed the 5' RACE reads anew with MiXCR; each CDR3 protein has one entry. The sample lists tens of thousands of distinct CDR3 sequences; 4% to 5% were seen once. Sample: whole blood. Receptor source: an adult who was a healthcare worker with PCR-confirmed SARS-CoV-2 infection or an uninfected control (not recorded which).

This clonotype was recorded many times. This chain connects TRBV18 to TRBJ2-3; the match to TRBD2 covers 9 bases. Germline-derived CDR1 and CDR2 are KGHSH and LQKENI. The V and J ends lost 0 bases and 4 bases, in that order; junction bases with no gene match: 2. This CDR3 is 15 amino acids long. Written as DNA, the CDR3 is TGTGCCAGCTCACCACCAGCGGGAGGTTCAGATACGCAGTATTTT. Protein: CASSPPAGGSDTQYF.

This clonotype was seen ten or more times. The chain is built from TRBV9 and TRBJ1-3, with a tentative D call TRBD1 (6 bases). The V and J ends lost 3 bases and 4 bases respectively, with 11 bases between them. The CDR3 loop spans 14 amino acids. The germline V gene has CDR1 SGDLS and CDR2 YYNGEE. The CDR3 nucleotides are TGTGCCAGCAGCGAGGGGGGTTCCGGAAACACCATATATTTT. It encodes CASSEGGSGNTIYF.

The genes are TRBV9 and TRBJ2-7; 7 bases are shared with TRBD2. From germline, CDR1 is SGDLS and CDR2 YYNGEE. CDR3 size: 16 residues. Trimming cost V 0 bases and J 3 bases; bases outside gene matches: 9. CDR3 DNA sequence: TGTGCCAGCAGCGTAGGCGCCAGCGGGAACATCTACGAGCAGTACTTC. Protein product: CASSVGASGNIYEQYF. The full variable domain, its missing parts supplied by reference TRBV9 and TRBJ2-7, is DSGVTQTPKHLITATGQRVTLRCSPRSGDLSVYWYQQSLDQGLQFLIQYYNGEERAKGNILERFSAQQFPDLHSELNLSSLELGDSALYFCASSVGASGNIYEQYFGPGTRLTVT.

At least ten counts were recorded for this clonotype. The chain has TRBV6-2 or TRBV6-3 and TRBJ2-1, with 7 bases lining up with TRBD2. Trimming took 6 bases from V and 4 from J; bases not matched to a gene: 9. The germline V gene has CDR1 MNHEY and CDR2 SVGEGT. The CDR3 totals 15 residues. CDR3 bases: TGTGCCAGCAGCCCTCTAGGACTAGGGTACAATGAGCAGTTCTTC. It yields the protein CASSPLGLGYNEQFF.

This clonotype was detected many times. The CDR3 protein is CASSPGPGTYEQYF. Written as DNA, the CDR3 is TGTGCCAGCAGCCCAGGCCCGGGAACCTACGAGCAGTACTTC. The chain combines TRBV9 with TRBJ2-7; perhaps TRBD2 as D (5 bases). CDR1 is SGDLS and CDR2 is YYNGEE in the germline V gene. V lost 4 bases and J lost 2, with 13 bases in between. This CDR3 is built from 14 residues.